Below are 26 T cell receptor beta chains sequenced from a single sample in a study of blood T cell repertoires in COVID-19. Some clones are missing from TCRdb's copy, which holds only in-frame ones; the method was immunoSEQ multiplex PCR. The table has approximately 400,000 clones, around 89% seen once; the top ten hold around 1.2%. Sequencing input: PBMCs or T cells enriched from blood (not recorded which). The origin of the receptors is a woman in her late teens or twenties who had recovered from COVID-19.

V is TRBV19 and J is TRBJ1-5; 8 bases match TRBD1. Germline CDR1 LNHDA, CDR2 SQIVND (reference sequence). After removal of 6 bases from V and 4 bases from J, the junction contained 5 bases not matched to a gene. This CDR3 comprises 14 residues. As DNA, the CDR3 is TGTGCCAGTAGAGGGGGACAGGCGAATCAGCCCCAGCATTTT. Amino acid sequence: CASRGGQANQPQHF. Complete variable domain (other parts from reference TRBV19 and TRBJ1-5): DGGITQSPKYLFRKEGQNVTLSCEQNLNHDAMYWYRQDPGQGLRLIYYSQIVNDFQKGDIAEGYSVSREKKESFPLTVTSAQKNPTAFYLCASRGGQANQPQHFGDGTRLSIL.

The CDR3 loop reads CASSLISGLLFPGRGPSVTEAFF. The CDR3 DNA sequence: TGTGCCAGCAGCTTAATATCGGGACTTCTCTTCCCTGGCAGGGGGCCTTCAGTTACTGAAGCTTTCTTT. The chain is built from TRBV7-3 and TRBJ1-1, with 8 bases matching TRBD1. The CDR3 runs 23 residues. CDR1 and CDR2 (germline): SGHTA, FQGTGA. The V segment lost 1 base and the J segment 5 bases; nucleotides outside the gene matches: 30.

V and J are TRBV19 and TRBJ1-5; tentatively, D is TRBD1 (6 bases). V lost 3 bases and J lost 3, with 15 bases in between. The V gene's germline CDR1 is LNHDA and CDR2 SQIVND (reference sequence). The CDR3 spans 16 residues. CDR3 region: CASSIGYREFNQPQHF. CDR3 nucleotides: TGTGCCAGTAGTATCGGTTACAGGGAATTCAATCAGCCCCAGCATTTT.

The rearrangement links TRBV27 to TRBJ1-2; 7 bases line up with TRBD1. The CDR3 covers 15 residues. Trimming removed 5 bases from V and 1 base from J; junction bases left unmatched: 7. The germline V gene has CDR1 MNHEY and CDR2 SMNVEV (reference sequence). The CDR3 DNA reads TGTGCCAGCAGTACCATCTACAGGGGTAACTATGGCTACACCTTC. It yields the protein CASSTIYRGNYGYTF.

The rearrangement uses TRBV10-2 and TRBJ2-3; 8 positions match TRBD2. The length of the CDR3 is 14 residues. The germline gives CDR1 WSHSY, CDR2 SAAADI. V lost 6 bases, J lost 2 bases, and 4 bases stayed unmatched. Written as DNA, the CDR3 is TGCGCCAGCAGGATCGGGGGGGTCACAGATACGCAGTATTTT. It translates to CASRIGGVTDTQYF.

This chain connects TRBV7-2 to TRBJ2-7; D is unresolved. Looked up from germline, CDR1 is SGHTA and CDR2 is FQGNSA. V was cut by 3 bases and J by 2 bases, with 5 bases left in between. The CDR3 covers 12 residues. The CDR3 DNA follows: TGTGCCAGCAGCTTCAGGACCTACGAGCAGTACTTC. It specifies CASSFRTYEQYF.

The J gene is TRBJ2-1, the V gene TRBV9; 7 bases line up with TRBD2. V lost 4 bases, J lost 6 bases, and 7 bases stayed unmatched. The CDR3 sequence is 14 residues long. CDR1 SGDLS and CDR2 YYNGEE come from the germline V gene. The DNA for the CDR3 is TGTGCCAGCAGCTTGGGACCGGGAGGCAATGAGCAGTTCTTC. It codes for CASSLGPGGNEQFF.

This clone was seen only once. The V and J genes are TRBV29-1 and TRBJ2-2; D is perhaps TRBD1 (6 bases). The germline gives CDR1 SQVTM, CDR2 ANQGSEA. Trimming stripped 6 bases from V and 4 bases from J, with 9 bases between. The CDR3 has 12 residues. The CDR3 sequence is CSVLTGTGELFF. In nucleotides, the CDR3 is TGCAGCGTCCTGACAGGCACCGGGGAGCTGTTTTTT.

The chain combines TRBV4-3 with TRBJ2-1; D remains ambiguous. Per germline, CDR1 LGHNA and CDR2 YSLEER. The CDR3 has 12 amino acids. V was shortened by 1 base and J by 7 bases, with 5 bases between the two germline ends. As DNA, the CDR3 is TGCGCCAGCAGCCAAGGCCGGAATGAGCAGTTCTTC. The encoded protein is CASSQGRNEQFF.

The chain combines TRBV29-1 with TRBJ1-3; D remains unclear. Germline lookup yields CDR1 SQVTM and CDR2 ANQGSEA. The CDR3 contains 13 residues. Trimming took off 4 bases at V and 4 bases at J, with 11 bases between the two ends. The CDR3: CSVAESSGNTIYF. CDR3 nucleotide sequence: TGCAGCGTTGCGGAGAGTTCAGGAAACACCATATATTTT. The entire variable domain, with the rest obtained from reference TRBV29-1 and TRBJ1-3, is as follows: SAVISQKPSRDICQRGTSLTIQCQVDSQVTMMFWYRQQPGQSLTLIATANQGSEATYESGFVIDKFPISRPNLTFSTLTVSNMSPEDSSIYLCSVAESSGNTIYFGEGSWLTVV.

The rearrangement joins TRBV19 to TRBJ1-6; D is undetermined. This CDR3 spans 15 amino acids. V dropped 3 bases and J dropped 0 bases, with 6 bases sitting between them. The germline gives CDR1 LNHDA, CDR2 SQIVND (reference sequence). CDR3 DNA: TGTGCCAGTAGTATTGCGAGCTCCTATAATTCACCCCTCCACTTT. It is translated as CASSIASSYNSPLHF. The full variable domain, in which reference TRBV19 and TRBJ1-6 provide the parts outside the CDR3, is DGGITQSPKYLFRKEGQNVTLSCEQNLNHDAMYWYRQDPGQGLRLIYYSQIVNDFQKGDIAEGYSVSREKKESFPLTVTSAQKNPTAFYLCASSIASSYNSPLHFGNGTRLTVT.

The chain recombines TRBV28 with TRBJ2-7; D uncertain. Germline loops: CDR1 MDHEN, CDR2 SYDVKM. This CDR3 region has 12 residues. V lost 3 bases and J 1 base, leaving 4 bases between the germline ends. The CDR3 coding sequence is TGTGCCAGCAGTTTCCAATCCTACGAGCAGTACTTC. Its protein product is CASSFQSYEQYF.

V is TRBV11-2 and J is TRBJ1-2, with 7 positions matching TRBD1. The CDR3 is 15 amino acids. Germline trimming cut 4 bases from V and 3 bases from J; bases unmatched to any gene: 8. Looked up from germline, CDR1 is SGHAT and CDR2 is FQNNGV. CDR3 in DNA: TGTGCCAGCAGCTCCCAACAGGGGAGAGACTATGGCTACACCTTC. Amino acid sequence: CASSSQQGRDYGYTF.

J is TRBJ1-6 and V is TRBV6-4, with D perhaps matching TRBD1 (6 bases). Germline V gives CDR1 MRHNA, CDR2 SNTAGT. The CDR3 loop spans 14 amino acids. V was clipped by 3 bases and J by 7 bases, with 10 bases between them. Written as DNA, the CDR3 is TGTGCCAGCAGTGAATTCAGGGGCAATTCACCCCTCCACTTT. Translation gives CASSEFRGNSPLHF.

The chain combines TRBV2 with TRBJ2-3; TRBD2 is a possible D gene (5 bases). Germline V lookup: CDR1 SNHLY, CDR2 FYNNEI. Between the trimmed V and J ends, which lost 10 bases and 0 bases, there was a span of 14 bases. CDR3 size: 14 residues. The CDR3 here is CATARRTSTDTQYF. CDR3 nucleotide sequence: TGTGCCACCGCCAGGAGGACTAGCACAGATACGCAGTATTTT.

The CDR3 loop reads CAILPDRAYEQYF. The DNA for the CDR3 is TGTGCCATCCTCCCCGACAGGGCTTACGAGCAGTACTTC. V usage is TRBV3-1 (or the pseudogene TRBV3-2) and J usage is TRBJ2-7; 7 bases line up with TRBD1. Germline lookup yields CDR1 LGHDT and CDR2 YNNKEL (reference sequence). J lost 4 bases, V lost 10 bases, and 10 bases had no gene match. CDR3 length: 13 amino acids.

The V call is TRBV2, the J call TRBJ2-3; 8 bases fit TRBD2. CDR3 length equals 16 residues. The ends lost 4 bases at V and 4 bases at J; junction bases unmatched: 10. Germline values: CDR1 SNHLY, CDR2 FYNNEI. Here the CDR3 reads CASSAGVAGSADTQYF. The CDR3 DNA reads TGTGCCAGCAGTGCGGGGGTAGCGGGGAGCGCAGATACGCAGTATTTT.

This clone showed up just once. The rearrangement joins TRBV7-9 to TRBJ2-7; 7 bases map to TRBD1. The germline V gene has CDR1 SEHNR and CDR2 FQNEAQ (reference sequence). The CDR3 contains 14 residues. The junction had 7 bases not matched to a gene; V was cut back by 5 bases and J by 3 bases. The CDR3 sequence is CASSTGQQLYEQYF. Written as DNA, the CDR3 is TGTGCCAGCAGCACGGGACAGCAACTCTACGAGCAGTACTTC.

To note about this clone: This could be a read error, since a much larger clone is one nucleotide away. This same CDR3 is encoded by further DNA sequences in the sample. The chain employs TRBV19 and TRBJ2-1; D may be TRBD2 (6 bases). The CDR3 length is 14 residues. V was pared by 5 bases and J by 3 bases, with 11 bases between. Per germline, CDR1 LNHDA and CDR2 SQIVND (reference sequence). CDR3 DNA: TGTGCCAGTAGTTTCGGAGGGGACTACAATGAGCAGTTCTTC. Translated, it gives CASSFGGDYNEQFF.

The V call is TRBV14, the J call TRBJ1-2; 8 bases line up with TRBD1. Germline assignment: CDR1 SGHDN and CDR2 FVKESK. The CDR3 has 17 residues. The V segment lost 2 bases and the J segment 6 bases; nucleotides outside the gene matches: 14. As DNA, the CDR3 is TGTGCCAGCAGCCAACTCCCCGGGACAGGATTAAGGAATGGCTACACCTTC. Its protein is CASSQLPGTGLRNGYTF. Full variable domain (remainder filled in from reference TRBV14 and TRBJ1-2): EAGVTQFPSHSVIEKGQTVTLRCDPISGHDNLYWYRRVMGKEIKFLLHFVKESKQDESGMPNNRFLAERTGGTYSTLKVQPAELEDSGVYFCASSQLPGTGLRNGYTFGSGTRLTVV.

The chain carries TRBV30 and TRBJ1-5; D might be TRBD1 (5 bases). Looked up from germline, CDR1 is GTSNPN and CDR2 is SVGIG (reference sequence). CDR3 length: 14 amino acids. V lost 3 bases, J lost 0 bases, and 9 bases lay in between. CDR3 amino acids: CAWSGHISNQPQHF. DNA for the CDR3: TGTGCCTGGAGCGGACATATTAGCAATCAGCCCCAGCATTTT.

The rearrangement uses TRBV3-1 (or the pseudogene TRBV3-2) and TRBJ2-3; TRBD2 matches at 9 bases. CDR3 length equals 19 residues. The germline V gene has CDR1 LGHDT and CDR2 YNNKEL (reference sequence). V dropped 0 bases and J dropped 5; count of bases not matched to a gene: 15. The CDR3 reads CASSQDRSGGNGYLDTQYF. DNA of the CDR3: TGTGCCAGCAGCCAAGATAGGAGCGGGGGGAACGGGTATTTAGATACGCAGTATTTT.

CDR3 loop: CASSLEVGTDTSLYGYTF. The CDR3 DNA reads TGTGCCAGCAGCTTAGAGGTCGGGACAGATACTTCCCTCTATGGCTACACCTTC. The V gene is TRBV11-2, the J gene TRBJ1-2; 7 nucleotides match TRBD1. V lost 0 bases to trimming and J lost 4 bases; unmatched junction nucleotides: 14. Germline V CDR1 and CDR2: SGHAT, FQNNGV. The CDR3 sequence is 18 residues long.

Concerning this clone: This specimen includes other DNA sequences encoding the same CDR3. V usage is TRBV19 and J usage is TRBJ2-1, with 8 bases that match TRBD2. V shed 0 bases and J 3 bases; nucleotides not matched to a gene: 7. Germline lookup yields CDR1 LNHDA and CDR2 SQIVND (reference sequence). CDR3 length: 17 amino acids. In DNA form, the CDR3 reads TGTGCCAGTAGTATAGATCGCCTAGCGGGCGGCTACAATGAGCAGTTCTTC. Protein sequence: CASSIDRLAGGYNEQFF.

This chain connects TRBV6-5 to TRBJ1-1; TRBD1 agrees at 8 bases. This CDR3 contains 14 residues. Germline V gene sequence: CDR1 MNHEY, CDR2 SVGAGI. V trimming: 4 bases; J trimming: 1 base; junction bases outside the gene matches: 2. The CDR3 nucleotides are TGTGCCAGCAGTTGGGGGACAGGGAACACTGAAGCTTTCTTT. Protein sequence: CASSWGTGNTEAFF.

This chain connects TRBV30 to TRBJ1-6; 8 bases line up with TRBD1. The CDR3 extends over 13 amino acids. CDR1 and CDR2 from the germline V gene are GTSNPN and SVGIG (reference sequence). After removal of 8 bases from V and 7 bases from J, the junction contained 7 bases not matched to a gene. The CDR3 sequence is CAGSTGANSPLHF. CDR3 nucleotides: TGTGCCGGGTCGACAGGGGCGAATTCACCCCTCCACTTT.